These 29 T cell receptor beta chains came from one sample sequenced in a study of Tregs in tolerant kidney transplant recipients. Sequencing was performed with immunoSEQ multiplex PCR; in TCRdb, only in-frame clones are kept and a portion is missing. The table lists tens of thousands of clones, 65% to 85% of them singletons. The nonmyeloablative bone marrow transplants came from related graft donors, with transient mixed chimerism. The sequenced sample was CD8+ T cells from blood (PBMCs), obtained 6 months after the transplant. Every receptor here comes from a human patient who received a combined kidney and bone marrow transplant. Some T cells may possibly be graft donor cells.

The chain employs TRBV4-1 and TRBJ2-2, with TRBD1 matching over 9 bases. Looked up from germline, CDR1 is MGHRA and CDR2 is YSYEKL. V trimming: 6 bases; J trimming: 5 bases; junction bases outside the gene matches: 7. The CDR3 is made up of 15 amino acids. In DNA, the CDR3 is TGCGCCAGCAGGGGGACAGGGATTCTTACCGGGGAGCTGTTTTTT. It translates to CASRGTGILTGELFF.

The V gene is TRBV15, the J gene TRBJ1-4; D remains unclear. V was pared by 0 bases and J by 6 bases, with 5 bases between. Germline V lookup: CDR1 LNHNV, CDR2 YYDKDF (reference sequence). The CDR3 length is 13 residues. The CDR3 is CATSRDSYEKLFF. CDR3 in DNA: TGTGCCACCAGCAGAGATAGCTATGAAAAACTGTTTTTT.

The CDR3 nucleotides read TGTGCCAGCAAATGGACTAGCGTCAATGAGCAGTTCTTC. Translated: CASKWTSVNEQFF. The chain joins TRBV7-9 to TRBJ2-1; 9 bases match TRBD2. This CDR3 is built from 13 residues. V lost 7 bases and J lost 6; bases outside the gene matches: 4. Germline CDR1 SEHNR, CDR2 FQNEAQ (reference sequence).

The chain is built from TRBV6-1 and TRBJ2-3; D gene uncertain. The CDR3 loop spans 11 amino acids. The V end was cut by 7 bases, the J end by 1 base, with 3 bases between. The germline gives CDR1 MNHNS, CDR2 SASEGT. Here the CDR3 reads CASTGTDTQYF. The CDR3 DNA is TGTGCCAGCACCGGCACAGATACGCAGTATTTT.

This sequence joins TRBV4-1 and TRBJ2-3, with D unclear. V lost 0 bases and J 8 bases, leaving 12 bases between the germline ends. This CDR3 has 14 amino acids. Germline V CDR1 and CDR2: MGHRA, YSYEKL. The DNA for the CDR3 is TGCGCCAGCAGCCAAGATCGTAGCCTTGGTACGCAGTATTTT. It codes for CASSQDRSLGTQYF.

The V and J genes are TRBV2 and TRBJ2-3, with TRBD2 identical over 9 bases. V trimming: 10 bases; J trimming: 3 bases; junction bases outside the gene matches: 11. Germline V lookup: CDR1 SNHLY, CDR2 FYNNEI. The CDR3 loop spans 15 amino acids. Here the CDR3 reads CATHGWREGTDTQYF. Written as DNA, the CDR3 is TGTGCCACCCATGGTTGGCGGGAGGGGACAGATACGCAGTATTTT.

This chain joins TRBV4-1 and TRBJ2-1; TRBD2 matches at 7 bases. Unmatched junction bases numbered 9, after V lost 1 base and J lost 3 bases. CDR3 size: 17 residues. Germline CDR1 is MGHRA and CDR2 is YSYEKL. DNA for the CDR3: TGCGCCAGCAGCCAAGTTCAAGGGCTAGCGGACTACAATGAGCAGTTCTTC. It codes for CASSQVQGLADYNEQFF.

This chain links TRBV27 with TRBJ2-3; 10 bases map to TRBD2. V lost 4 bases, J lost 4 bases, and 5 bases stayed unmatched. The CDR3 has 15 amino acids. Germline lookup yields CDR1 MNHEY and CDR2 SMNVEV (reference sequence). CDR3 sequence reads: CASSWLAGVSDTQYF. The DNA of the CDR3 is TGTGCCAGCAGTTGGCTAGCGGGAGTATCAGATACGCAGTATTTT.

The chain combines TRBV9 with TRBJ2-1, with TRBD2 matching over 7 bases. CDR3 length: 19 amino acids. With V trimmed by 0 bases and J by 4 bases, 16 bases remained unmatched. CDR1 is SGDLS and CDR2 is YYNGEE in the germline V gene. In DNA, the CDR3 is TGTGCCAGCAGCGTAGGTGGGGGGGAACCGGGACTGGGATACAATGAGCAGTTCTTC. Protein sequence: CASSVGGGEPGLGYNEQFF.

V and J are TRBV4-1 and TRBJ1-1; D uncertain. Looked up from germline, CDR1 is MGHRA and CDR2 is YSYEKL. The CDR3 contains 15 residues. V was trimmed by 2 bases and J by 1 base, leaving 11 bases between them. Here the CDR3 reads CASSQKAGKNTEAFF. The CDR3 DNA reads TGCGCCAGCAGCCAAAAAGCAGGAAAGAACACTGAAGCTTTCTTT.

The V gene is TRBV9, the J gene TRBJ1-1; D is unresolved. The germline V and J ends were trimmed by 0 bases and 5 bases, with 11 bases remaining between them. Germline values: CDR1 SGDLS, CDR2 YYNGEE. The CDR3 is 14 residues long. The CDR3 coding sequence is TGTGCCAGCAGCGTAGGGGGAGGGAAGACTGAAGCTTTCTTT. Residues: CASSVGGGKTEAFF.

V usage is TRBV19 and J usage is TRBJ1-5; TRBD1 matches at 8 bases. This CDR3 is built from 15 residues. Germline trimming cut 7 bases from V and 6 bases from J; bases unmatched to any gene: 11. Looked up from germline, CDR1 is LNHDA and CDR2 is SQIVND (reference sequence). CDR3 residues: CASTLGQGEGQPQHF. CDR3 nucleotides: TGTGCCAGTACCCTAGGACAGGGAGAGGGTCAGCCCCAGCATTTT.

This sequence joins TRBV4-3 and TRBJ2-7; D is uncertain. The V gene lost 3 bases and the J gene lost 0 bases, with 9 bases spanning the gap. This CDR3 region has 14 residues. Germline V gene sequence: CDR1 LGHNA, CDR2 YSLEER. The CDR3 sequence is CASSQAANSYEQYF. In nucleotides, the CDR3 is TGCGCCAGCAGCCAGGCGGCCAACTCCTACGAGCAGTACTTC.

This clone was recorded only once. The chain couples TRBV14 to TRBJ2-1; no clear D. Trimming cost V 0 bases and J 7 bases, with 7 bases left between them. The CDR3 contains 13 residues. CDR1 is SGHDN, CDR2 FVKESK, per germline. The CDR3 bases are TGTGCCAGCAGCCAAGATTGGAGAAATGAGCAGTTCTTC. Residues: CASSQDWRNEQFF. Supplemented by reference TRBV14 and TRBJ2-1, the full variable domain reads EAGVTQFPSHSVIEKGQTVTLRCDPISGHDNLYWYRRVMGKEIKFLLHFVKESKQDESGMPNNRFLAERTGGTYSTLKVQPAELEDSGVYFCASSQDWRNEQFFGPGTRLTVL.

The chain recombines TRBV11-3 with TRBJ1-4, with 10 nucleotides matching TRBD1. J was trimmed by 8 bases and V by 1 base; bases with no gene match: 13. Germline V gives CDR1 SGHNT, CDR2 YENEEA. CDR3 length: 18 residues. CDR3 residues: CASSLGPGTGALREKLFF. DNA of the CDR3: TGTGCCAGCAGCTTAGGCCCCGGGACAGGGGCTTTGCGGGAAAAACTGTTTTTT.

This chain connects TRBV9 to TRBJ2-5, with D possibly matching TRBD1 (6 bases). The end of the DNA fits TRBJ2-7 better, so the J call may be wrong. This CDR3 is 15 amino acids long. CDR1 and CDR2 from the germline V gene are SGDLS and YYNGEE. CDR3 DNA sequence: TGTGCCAGCAGCGTAGGGGCAGGGGCCACCTACGAGCAGTACTTC. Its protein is CASSVGAGATYEQYF.

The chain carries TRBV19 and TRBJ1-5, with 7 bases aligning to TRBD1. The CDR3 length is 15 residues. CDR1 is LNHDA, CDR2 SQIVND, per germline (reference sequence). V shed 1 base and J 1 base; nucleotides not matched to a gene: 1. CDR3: CASSIVTGSNQPQHF. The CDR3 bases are TGTGCCAGTAGTATAGTGACAGGGAGCAATCAGCCCCAGCATTTT.

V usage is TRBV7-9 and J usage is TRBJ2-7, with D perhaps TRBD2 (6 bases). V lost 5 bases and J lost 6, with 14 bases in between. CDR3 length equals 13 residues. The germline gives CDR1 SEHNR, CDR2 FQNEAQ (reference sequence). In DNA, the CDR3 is TGTGCCAGCAGCGATGGGACTTGGGGCGAGCAGTACTTC. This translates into CASSDGTWGEQYF.

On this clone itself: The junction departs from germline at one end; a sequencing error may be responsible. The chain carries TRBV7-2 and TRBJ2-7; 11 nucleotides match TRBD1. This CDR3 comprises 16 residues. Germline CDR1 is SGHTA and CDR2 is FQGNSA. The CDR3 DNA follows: TGCGCCAGCAGCCAAGATGCCGGGACAGGGGGCTACGAGCAGTACTTC. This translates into CASSQDAGTGGYEQYF.

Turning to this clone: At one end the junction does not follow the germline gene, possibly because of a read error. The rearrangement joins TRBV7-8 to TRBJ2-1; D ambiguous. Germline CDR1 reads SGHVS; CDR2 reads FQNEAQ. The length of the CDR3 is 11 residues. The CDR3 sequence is CASSLAVGAIF. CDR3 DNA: TGTGCCAGCAGCTTAGCGGTAGGAGCTATCTTC.

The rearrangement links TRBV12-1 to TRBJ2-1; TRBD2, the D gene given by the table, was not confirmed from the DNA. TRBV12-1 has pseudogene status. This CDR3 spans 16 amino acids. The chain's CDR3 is CASSFLAGGPEDEQFF. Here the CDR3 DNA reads TGTGCCAGCAGCTTTTTGGCGGGAGGGCCGGAGGATGAGCAGTTCTTC.

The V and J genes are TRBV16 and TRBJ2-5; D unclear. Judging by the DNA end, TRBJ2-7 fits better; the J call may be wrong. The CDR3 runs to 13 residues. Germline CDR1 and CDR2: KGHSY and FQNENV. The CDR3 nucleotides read TGTGCCAGCAGCCAATCCCTCGGTTACGAGCAGTACTTC. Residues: CASSQSLGYEQYF.

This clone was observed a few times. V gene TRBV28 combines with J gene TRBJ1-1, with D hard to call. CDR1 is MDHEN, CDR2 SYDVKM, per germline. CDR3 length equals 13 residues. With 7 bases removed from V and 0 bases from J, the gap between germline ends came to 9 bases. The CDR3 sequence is CASKYTMNTEAFF. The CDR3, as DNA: TGTGCCAGCAAGTACACAATGAACACTGAAGCTTTCTTT.

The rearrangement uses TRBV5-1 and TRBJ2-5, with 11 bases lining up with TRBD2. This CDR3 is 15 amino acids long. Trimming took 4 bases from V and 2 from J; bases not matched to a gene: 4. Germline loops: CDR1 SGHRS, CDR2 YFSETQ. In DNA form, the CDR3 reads TGCGCCAGCAGCACCCGACTAGCGGGACAAGAGACCCAGTACTTC. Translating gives CASSTRLAGQETQYF.

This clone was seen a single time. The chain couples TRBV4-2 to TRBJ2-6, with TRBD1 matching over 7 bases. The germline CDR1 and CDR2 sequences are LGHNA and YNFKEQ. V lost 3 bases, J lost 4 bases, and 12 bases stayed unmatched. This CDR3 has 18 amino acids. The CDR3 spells CASSQASDRSSGANVLTF. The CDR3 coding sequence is TGTGCCAGCAGCCAGGCGTCGGACAGGTCATCGGGGGCCAACGTCCTGACTTTC.

This CDR3 is CASSLDRGFTWEQYF. In DNA form, the CDR3 reads TGTGCCAGCAGCTTGGACAGGGGGTTTACGTGGGAGCAGTACTTC. The chain carries TRBV5-8 and TRBJ2-7; 8 bases agree with TRBD1. The ends lost 0 bases at V and 7 bases at J; junction bases unmatched: 9. There are 15 residues in the CDR3. CDR1 and CDR2 from the germline V gene are SGHTS and YDEGEE.

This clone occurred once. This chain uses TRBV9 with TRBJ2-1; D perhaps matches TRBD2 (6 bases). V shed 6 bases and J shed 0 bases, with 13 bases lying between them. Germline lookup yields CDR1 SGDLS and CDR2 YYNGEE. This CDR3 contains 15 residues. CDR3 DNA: TGTGCCAGCAACGTGGTGGGGGGCTCCTACAATGAGCAGTTCTTC. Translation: CASNVVGGSYNEQFF.

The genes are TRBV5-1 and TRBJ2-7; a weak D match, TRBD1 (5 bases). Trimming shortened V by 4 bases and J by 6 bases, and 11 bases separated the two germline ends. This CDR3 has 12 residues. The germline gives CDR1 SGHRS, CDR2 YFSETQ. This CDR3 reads CASSHTGPEQYF. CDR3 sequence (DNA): TGCGCCAGCAGCCATACAGGCCCCGAGCAGTACTTC.

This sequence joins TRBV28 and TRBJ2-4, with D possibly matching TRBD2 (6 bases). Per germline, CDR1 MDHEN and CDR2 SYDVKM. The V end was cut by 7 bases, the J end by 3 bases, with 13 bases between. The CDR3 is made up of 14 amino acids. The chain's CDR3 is CASNFRTIKNIQYF. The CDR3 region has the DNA TGTGCCAGCAATTTTAGGACTATCAAAAACATTCAGTACTTC.